The T cell receptor beta chain described here comes from a study of blood T cell repertoires in COVID-19. Study as a whole: Sources were T cells, B-cell-depleted T cells, or PBMCs; the material itself was cDNA or gDNA.

In germline, CDR1 is MGHRA, CDR2 YSYEKL. The trim removed 2 bases at V and 5 bases at J, leaving 8 bases unmatched. The CDR3 totals 15 residues. Per the original data handling: Reference gene primer amplification gave estimated nucleated cell counts. The repertoire was sequenced with immunoSEQ multiplex PCR; TCRdb's copy has only in-frame clones and lacks some. For V, J and clone size, that table is used; D and trimming come from the DNA. The table includes around 200,000 clones, about 87% detected once. The chain joins TRBV4-1 to TRBJ1-1; TRBD1 aligns across 7 bases. The TCR sequence derives from a woman aged 18-29 years who had recovered from COVID-19. Sample: peripheral blood. The CDR3 DNA reads as TGCGCCAGCAGCCAATTATCGGGACAGAGGACTGAAGCTTTCTTT. Translated, it gives CASSQLSGQRTEAFF.